This T cell receptor (beta chain) is from a study of blood T cell repertoires in COVID-19. In the study overall: From T cells, B-cell-depleted T cells, or PBMCs came the material, which was cDNA or gDNA.

Authors' data handling: The assay estimated nucleated cells by amplifying reference gene primers. Sequenced by immunoSEQ multiplex PCR; TCRdb stores in-frame clones only, minus some. V, J and clone size are those of that table, while D and trimming were read from the DNA. Of over 70,000 clones listed, 88% are singletons. The CDR3 has 16 amino acids. V dropped 1 base and J dropped 3 bases, with 15 bases sitting between them. Per the germline V gene, CDR1 is MDHEN and CDR2 is SYDVKM. The rearrangement links TRBV28 to TRBJ1-2; TRBD1 might be the D (5 bases). The source of this sequence is a man older than 75 with acute or convalescent COVID-19. The sample consisted of peripheral blood. The CDR3 DNA reads TGTGCCAGCAGTTTATCGCGGACATCGACCTACTATGGCTACACCTTC. Amino acid sequence: CASSLSRTSTYYGYTF.